This TCR beta chain originates from a study of blood T cell repertoires in COVID-19. The CDR3 extends over 14 amino acids. Germline V gene sequence: CDR1 SGHDT, CDR2 YYEEEE. The V and J ends lost 3 bases and 1 base respectively, with 11 bases between them. The table came from immunoSEQ multiplex PCR; TCRdb's copy has only in-frame clones and leaves some out. The sample has 80,000 to 95,000 clones, roughly 87% seen once; the top ten hold 3%. The TCR originated in a woman aged 50 to 60 with active or convalescent COVID-19. Sequenced material: peripheral blood. J is TRBJ2-7 and V is TRBV5-6; TRBD1 might be the D (5 bases). CDR3 loop: CASSYGAESYEQYF. In DNA form, the CDR3 reads TGTGCCAGCAGCTATGGGGCGGAGTCCTACGAGCAGTACTTC.